Each of the 32 T cell receptor beta chains below was sequenced from the same sample in a study of response to subunit inactivated influenza vaccine. TCRdb independently ran MiXCR on the RT-PCR reads; one entry per CDR3 protein. The table includes hundreds of thousands of distinct CDR3 sequences, about 11% detected once. The data also belong to a second study, concerning T cells expressing NK-cell markers. From that paper: 5'RACE template switching with UMIs generated TCR beta cDNA.

The source material was PBMCs from blood, sampled on the day of vaccination. Every receptor here comes from a man aged 50 or older who received an inactivated influenza vaccine.

This sequence joins TRBV20-1 and TRBJ2-7; a weak D match, TRBD1 (6 bases). CDR3 size: 15 residues. Germline-derived CDR1 and CDR2 are DFQATT and SNEGSKA (reference sequence). Trimming pared 0 bases from V and 2 bases from J, leaving 14 bases between. CDR3 sequence reads: CSARDRRDTTYEQYF. CDR3 coding DNA: TGCAGTGCTAGAGATCGCCGGGACACCACCTACGAGCAGTACTTC.

This clonotype was found a few times. This chain connects TRBV5-1 to TRBJ2-4, with unresolved D. The CDR3 length is 16 residues. Trimming stripped 4 bases from V and 0 bases from J, with 14 bases between. Germline assignment: CDR1 SGHRS and CDR2 YFSETQ. In DNA, the CDR3 is TGCGCCAGCAGCATTGCCGGTAACTTAGCCAAAAACATTCAGTACTTC. Translated: CASSIAGNLAKNIQYF. Supplemented by reference TRBV5-1 and TRBJ2-4, the full variable domain reads KAGVTQTPRYLIKTRGQQVTLSCSPISGHRSVSWYQQTPGQGLQFLFEYFSETQRNKGNFPGRFSGRQFSNSRSEMNVSTLELGDSALYLCASSIAGNLAKNIQYFGAGTRLSVL.

This clonotype was detected only a few times. The rearrangement joins TRBV28 to TRBJ2-7; TRBD1 aligns across 9 bases. V gave up 6 bases and J gave up 5 bases; unmatched junction bases: 11. CDR1 is MDHEN, CDR2 SYDVKM, per germline. The CDR3 spans 15 residues. In DNA, the CDR3 is TGTGCCAGCAGCCCGACAGGGGGTAGGAGGAACGAGCAGTACTTC. Its translation: CASSPTGGRRNEQYF.

The chain combines TRBV28 with TRBJ1-6; 7 bases are shared with TRBD1. The CDR3 runs to 19 residues. The germline V gene has CDR1 MDHEN and CDR2 SYDVKM. The junction had 12 bases not matched to a gene; V was cut back by 0 bases and J by 4 bases. The CDR3: CASSLWGTVGTEYNSPLHF. For the CDR3, the DNA is TGTGCCAGCAGTTTATGGGGGACAGTCGGCACGGAGTATAATTCACCCCTCCACTTT.

This clonotype turned up a few times. The rearrangement links TRBV10-3 to TRBJ2-1, with TRBD1 matching 10 bases. Germline CDR1 reads ENHRY; CDR2 reads SYGVKD. Trimming cost V 1 base and J 2 bases; bases outside gene matches: 2. The length of the CDR3 is 16 residues. As DNA, the CDR3 is TGTGCCATCAGTGAGTTCGGGACAGGGGCCTACAATGAGCAGTTCTTC. It yields the protein CAISEFGTGAYNEQFF.

The chain couples TRBV24-1 to TRBJ2-1; a weak D match, TRBD2 (5 bases). The CDR3 spans 15 residues. Germline V CDR1 and CDR2: KGHDR, SFDVKD. V was clipped by 1 base and J by 8 bases, with 14 bases between them. DNA for the CDR3: TGTGCCACCAGTGATTTCCCCGGACTGGGCGATGAGCAGTTCTTC. It encodes CATSDFPGLGDEQFF.

The V call is TRBV9, the J call TRBJ2-5; a weak D match, TRBD1 (7 bases). V dropped 5 bases and J dropped 4 bases, with 30 bases sitting between them. CDR1 and CDR2 (germline): SGDLS, YYNGEE. The CDR3 runs to 19 residues. CDR3 sequence (DNA): TGTGCCAGCAGGAAACCGGGACAGATAGCGGATGGCCTTCTAGAGACCCAGTACTTC. This gives the protein CASRKPGQIADGLLETQYF. The whole variable domain, filled in from reference TRBV9 and TRBJ2-5, reads DSGVTQTPKHLITATGQRVTLRCSPRSGDLSVYWYQQSLDQGLQFLIQYYNGEERAKGNILERFSAQQFPDLHSELNLSSLELGDSALYFCASRKPGQIADGLLETQYFGPGTRLLVL.

This clonotype was seen a few times. The CDR3 spells CASSRDSEGSYEQYF. CDR3 nucleotide sequence: TGTGCCAGCTCCCGGGACAGCGAGGGCTCCTACGAGCAGTACTTC. This chain joins TRBV18 and TRBJ2-7; 7 bases are shared with TRBD1. V lost 6 bases to trimming and J lost 0 bases; unmatched junction nucleotides: 8. The CDR3 runs 15 residues. CDR1 KGHSH and CDR2 LQKENI come from the germline V gene.

The chain has TRBV5-1 and TRBJ2-5; TRBD1 matches 10 bases. This CDR3 comprises 16 residues. V shed 3 bases and J 3 bases; nucleotides not matched to a gene: 8. CDR1 is SGHRS and CDR2 is YFSETQ in the germline V gene. The CDR3 nucleotides read TGCGCCAGCAGCTATATGGGACAGGGGAGGGAAGAGACCCAGTACTTC. Amino acid sequence: CASSYMGQGREETQYF.

This clonotype occurred a few times. The gene calls are TRBV20-1 and TRBJ2-1, with 7 bases aligning to TRBD2. V lost 5 bases, J lost 0 bases, and 4 bases stayed unmatched. Germline CDR1 DFQATT, CDR2 SNEGSKA (reference sequence). The CDR3 runs to 14 residues. CDR3 in DNA: TGCAGTGCTCCCGGACTAGTCTCCTACAATGAGCAGTTCTTC. Encoded protein: CSAPGLVSYNEQFF.

This clonotype showed up just a few times. The genes are TRBV9 and TRBJ1-2; TRBD1 aligns across 8 bases. Trimming at V came to 4 bases and at J to 4 bases, leaving 6 bases not matched to a gene. Germline V gene sequence: CDR1 SGDLS, CDR2 YYNGEE. The CDR3 sequence is 14 residues long. CDR3 amino acids: CASSPQGAGYGYTF. The CDR3 region has the DNA TGTGCCAGCAGCCCCCAGGGGGCAGGCTATGGCTACACCTTC. Drawing the rest from reference TRBV9 and TRBJ1-2, the complete variable domain is DSGVTQTPKHLITATGQRVTLRCSPRSGDLSVYWYQQSLDQGLQFLIQYYNGEERAKGNILERFSAQQFPDLHSELNLSSLELGDSALYFCASSPQGAGYGYTFGSGTRLTVV.

This rearrangement joins TRBV18 to TRBJ2-1; D ambiguous. This CDR3 contains 15 residues. Trimming took off 8 bases at V and 1 base at J, with 15 bases between the two ends. Germline loops: CDR1 KGHSH, CDR2 LQKENI. The CDR3 nucleotides are TGTGCCAGCCGAAAACTTAGCATGTCCTACAATGAGCAGTTCTTC. Its translation: CASRKLSMSYNEQFF.

This clonotype came up a few times. The V call is TRBV3-1, the J call TRBJ2-4, with 7 positions matching TRBD1. Germline lookup yields CDR1 LGHDT and CDR2 YNNKEL (reference sequence). V lost 3 bases and J lost 8; bases outside the gene matches: 7. The CDR3 loop spans 14 amino acids. In DNA form, the CDR3 reads TGTGCCAGCAGCCAGGGACGACAGGGCTACATTCAGTACTTC. This sequence encodes CASSQGRQGYIQYF.

V usage is TRBV7-2 and J usage is TRBJ2-5; 9 bases are a match to TRBD1. Germline V gene data show CDR1 as SGHTA and CDR2 as FQGNSA. With V trimmed by 6 bases and J by 7 bases, 12 bases remained unmatched. The CDR3 is made up of 15 amino acids. In DNA, the CDR3 is TGTGCCAGCAGAACCACAACAGGGGGCGCGGGGACCCAGTACTTC. Its translation is CASRTTTGGAGTQYF.

The CDR3 coding sequence is TGCAGTGCTCAAGACGCTAGCGGGAGTGGGGCGTATGAGCAGTTCTTC. This codes for CSAQDASGSGAYEQFF. The chain employs TRBV20-1 and TRBJ2-1; 10 nucleotides line up with TRBD2. The CDR3 runs 16 residues. V gave up 5 bases and J gave up 8 bases; unmatched junction bases: 15. From germline, CDR1 is DFQATT and CDR2 SNEGSKA (reference sequence).

This clonotype appeared many times. The V call is TRBV6-5, the J call TRBJ1-3, with 7 positions matching TRBD1. CDR3 length equals 14 residues. The germline V gene encodes CDR1 MNHEY and CDR2 SVGAGI. The V segment lost 4 bases and the J segment 1 base; nucleotides outside the gene matches: 1. CDR3 coding DNA: TGTGCCAGCAGTTTACAGGGGTCTGGAAACACCATATATTTT. It specifies CASSLQGSGNTIYF.

This clonotype was recorded at least ten times. The chain recombines TRBV7-9 with TRBJ2-3; D is ambiguous. CDR1 is SEHNR and CDR2 is FQNEAQ in the germline V gene (reference sequence). Deletions cut 7 bases from V and 0 bases from J, with 20 bases between. There are 17 residues in the CDR3. In nucleotides, the CDR3 is TGTGCCAGCAACCCGGTTCAGCGAACCCCTAGCACAGATACGCAGTATTTT. It yields the protein CASNPVQRTPSTDTQYF.

V and J are TRBV6-1 and TRBJ2-3; 8 bases map to TRBD1. There are 15 residues in the CDR3. Germline CDR1 is MNHNS and CDR2 is SASEGT. The J segment lost 4 bases and the V segment lost 6 bases, leaving 9 bases of the junction unmatched. In DNA form, the CDR3 reads TGTGCCAGCAGAGCGTCGCAGGGGGCGGCAGATACGCAGTATTTT. Protein sequence: CASRASQGAADTQYF.

This clonotype was counted between two and nine times. This chain connects TRBV29-1 to TRBJ2-1; D may be TRBD1 (6 bases). Trimming took off 5 bases at V and 2 bases at J, with 16 bases between the two ends. The CDR3 runs to 15 residues. The germline CDR1 and CDR2 sequences are SQVTM and ANQGSEA. The CDR3 loop reads CSVFGTSLTYNEQFF. In nucleotides, the CDR3 is TGCAGCGTTTTTGGGACATCACTTACCTACAATGAGCAGTTCTTC.

This clonotype was seen a few times. CDR3 loop: CSAHPDPVVNTEAFF. CDR3 nucleotide sequence: TGCAGCGCCCACCCGGACCCCGTGGTAAACACTGAAGCTTTCTTT. This rearrangement joins TRBV29-1 to TRBJ1-1; D gene unclear. Germline loops: CDR1 SQVTM, CDR2 ANQGSEA. The CDR3 consists of 15 residues. The V end lost 7 bases, the J end lost 2 bases, and 20 bases lay between the germline ends.

The chain uses TRBV12-3 or TRBV12-4 and TRBJ2-2, with D uncertain. This CDR3 is 15 amino acids long. V was trimmed by 10 bases and J by 1 base, leaving 16 bases between them. Here the CDR3 reads CAISGPTVNTGELFF. CDR3 coding DNA: TGTGCCATATCCGGACCGACGGTGAACACCGGGGAGCTGTTTTTT.

This sequence joins TRBV7-3 and TRBJ2-1; 7 positions match TRBD1. From germline, CDR1 is SGHTA and CDR2 FQGTGA. The CDR3 runs to 15 residues. Trimming cost V 2 bases and J 5 bases; bases outside gene matches: 6. CDR3 DNA sequence: TGTGCCAGCAGCTTAGACAGGGTTTTTAACAATGAGCAGTTCTTC. Protein product: CASSLDRVFNNEQFF.

This clonotype was seen only a few times. The genes are TRBV7-9 and TRBJ1-1, with 8 nucleotides matching TRBD1. The CDR3 length is 15 residues. V shed 1 base, J shed 6 bases, and the junction held 7 bases outside the gene matches. Looked up from germline, CDR1 is SEHNR and CDR2 is FQNEAQ (reference sequence). As DNA, the CDR3 is TGTGCCAGCAGCTTAGTTCAGGGGGCGAGGTCTGAAGCTTTCTTT. Its protein is CASSLVQGARSEAFF.

V is TRBV7-9 and J is TRBJ1-1; no clear D. Trimming stripped 1 base from V and 4 bases from J, with 7 bases between. The CDR3 totals 13 residues. Germline CDR1 and CDR2: SEHNR and FQNEAQ (reference sequence). The CDR3 DNA reads TGTGCCAGCAGCTTAGAGAAAAGCACTGAAGCTTTCTTT. Translated: CASSLEKSTEAFF.

The chain joins TRBV15 to TRBJ2-5; 12 bases are shared with TRBD1. Germline V gene data show CDR1 as LNHNV and CDR2 as YYDKDF (reference sequence). The CDR3 spans 16 residues. The junction had 4 bases not matched to a gene; V was cut back by 0 bases and J by 5 bases. Written as DNA, the CDR3 is TGTGCCACCAGCAGAGACACCGGGACAGGGGGCGAGACCCAGTACTTC. Protein product: CATSRDTGTGGETQYF.

In its sample, this clonotype was seen many times. This chain connects TRBV7-2 to TRBJ2-4, with D possibly being TRBD1 (6 bases). The CDR3 runs to 13 residues. V shed 2 bases and J shed 7 bases, with 9 bases lying between them. Germline V lookup: CDR1 SGHTA, CDR2 FQGNSA. In DNA form, the CDR3 reads TGTGCCAGCAGCTTACAGGGGTTGAACATTCAGTACTTC. Its protein is CASSLQGLNIQYF.

The sample holds a few counts of this clonotype. The genes are TRBV7-2 and TRBJ1-1; D gene uncertain. Trimming took off 2 bases at V and 2 bases at J, with 15 bases between the two ends. Germline V gene sequence: CDR1 SGHTA, CDR2 FQGNSA. The CDR3 length is 16 residues. The CDR3 protein is CASSLKSVWGNTEAFF. CDR3 in DNA: TGTGCCAGCAGCTTAAAATCGGTTTGGGGAAACACTGAAGCTTTCTTT.

The chain links TRBV20-1 to TRBJ2-7; D might be TRBD1 (6 bases). Trimming removed 3 bases from V and 6 bases from J, with 15 bases in between. The CDR3 runs 13 residues. CDR1 DFQATT and CDR2 SNEGSKA come from the germline V gene (reference sequence). The CDR3 bases are TGCAGTGCTAGGGTCTCAGGGGCCGGCGAGCAGTACTTC. This codes for CSARVSGAGEQYF.

This clonotype occurred many times. Here the CDR3 reads CASSLDFSSYEQYF. In DNA, the CDR3 is TGTGCCAGCAGCTTAGATTTTAGCTCCTACGAGCAGTACTTC. The chain uses TRBV7-2 and TRBJ2-7; D remains ambiguous. The CDR3 extends over 14 amino acids. Germline assignment: CDR1 SGHTA and CDR2 FQGNSA. Trimming took off 1 base at V and 0 bases at J, with 7 bases between the two ends.

This chain uses TRBV6-2 or TRBV6-3 with TRBJ1-2; no clear D. From germline, CDR1 is MNHEY and CDR2 SVGEGT. V was shortened by 5 bases and J by 2 bases, with 12 bases between the two germline ends. The CDR3 has 14 amino acids. CDR3 residues: CASSPRRSNYGYTF. CDR3 bases: TGTGCCAGCAGTCCCCGGCGCAGCAACTATGGCTACACCTTC.

This clonotype has more than one count but fewer than ten. This chain connects TRBV11-2 to TRBJ1-3; 8 bases align to TRBD1. The junction had 15 bases not matched to a gene; V was cut back by 5 bases and J by 3 bases. Germline V lookup: CDR1 SGHAT, CDR2 FQNNGV. The CDR3 has 18 residues. The CDR3 nucleotides read TGTGCCAGCAGCCCCAGACCCCGAAAGACAGGGGATGGAAACACCATATATTTT. This sequence encodes CASSPRPRKTGDGNTIYF.

This clonotype came up a few times. The chain carries TRBV20-1 and TRBJ2-3; 11 bases map to TRBD2. Germline-derived CDR1 and CDR2 are DFQATT and SNEGSKA (reference sequence). Germline trimming cut 2 bases from V and 7 bases from J; bases unmatched to any gene: 11. CDR3 length: 16 residues. CDR3 sequence reads: CSARSGGASGGYTQYF. CDR3 DNA: TGCAGTGCTAGATCCGGGGGGGCTAGCGGGGGGTATACGCAGTATTTT.